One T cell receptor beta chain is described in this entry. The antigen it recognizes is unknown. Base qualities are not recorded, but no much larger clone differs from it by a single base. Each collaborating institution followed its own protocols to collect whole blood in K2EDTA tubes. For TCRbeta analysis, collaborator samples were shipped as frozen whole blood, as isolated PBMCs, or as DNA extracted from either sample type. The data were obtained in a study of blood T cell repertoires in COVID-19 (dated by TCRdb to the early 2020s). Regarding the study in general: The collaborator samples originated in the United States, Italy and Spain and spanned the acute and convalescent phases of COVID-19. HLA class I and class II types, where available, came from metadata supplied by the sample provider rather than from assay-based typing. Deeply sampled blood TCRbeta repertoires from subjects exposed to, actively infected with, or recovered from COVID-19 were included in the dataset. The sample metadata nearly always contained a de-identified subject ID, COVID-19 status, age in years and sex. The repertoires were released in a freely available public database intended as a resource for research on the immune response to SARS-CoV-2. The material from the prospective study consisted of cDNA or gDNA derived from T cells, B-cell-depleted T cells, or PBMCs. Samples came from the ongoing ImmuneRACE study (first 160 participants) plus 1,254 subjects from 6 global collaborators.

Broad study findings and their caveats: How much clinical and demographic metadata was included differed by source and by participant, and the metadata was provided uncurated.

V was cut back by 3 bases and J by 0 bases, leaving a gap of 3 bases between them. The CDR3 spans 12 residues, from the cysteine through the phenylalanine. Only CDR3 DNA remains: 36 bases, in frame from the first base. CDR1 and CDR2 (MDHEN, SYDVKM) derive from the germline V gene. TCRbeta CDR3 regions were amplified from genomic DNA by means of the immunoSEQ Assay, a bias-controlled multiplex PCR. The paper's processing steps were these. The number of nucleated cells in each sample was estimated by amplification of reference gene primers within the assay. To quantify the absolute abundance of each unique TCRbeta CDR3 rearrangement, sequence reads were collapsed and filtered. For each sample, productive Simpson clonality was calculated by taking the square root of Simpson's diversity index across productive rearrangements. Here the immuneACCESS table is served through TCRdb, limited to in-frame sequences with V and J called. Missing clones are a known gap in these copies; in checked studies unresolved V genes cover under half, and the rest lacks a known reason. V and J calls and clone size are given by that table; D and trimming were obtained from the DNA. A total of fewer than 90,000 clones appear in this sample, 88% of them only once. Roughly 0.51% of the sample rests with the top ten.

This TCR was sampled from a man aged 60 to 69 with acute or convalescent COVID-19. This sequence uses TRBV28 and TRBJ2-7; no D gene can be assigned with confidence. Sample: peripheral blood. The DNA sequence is TGTGCCAGCAGTTTCAGCTCCTACGAGCAGTACTTC. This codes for CASSFSSYEQYF.